This is a list of T cell receptor beta chains from one sample in a study of OX40 agonist ivuxolimab in advanced cancers. The table came from immunoSEQ multiplex PCR; TCRdb's copy has only in-frame clones and leaves some out. The sample contains under 35,000 clones, roughly 84% of which appear only once. The specimen was CD4+ or CD8+ T cells sorted from blood, collected in a trial of the OX40 agonist ivuxolimab. The receptors originated from an adult with an advanced solid tumor such as melanoma, head and neck, liver or kidney cancer. The CDR3 runs from the conserved cysteine through the conserved F or W. Each record gives: clone size, D gene, J gene, V gene, CDR3 DNA, CDR3 protein. A D gene is named only where the DNA matches it firmly. Rows give clone size only sometimes, using once, few, many, or a class for an expanded clone.

size: NA; D: NA; J: TRBJ2-7; V: TRBV28; DNA: TGTGCCAGCAGTTTATGGGCAGGGCAGCAGTACTTC; CDR3: CASSLWAGQQYF
size: once; D: TRBD1; J: TRBJ1-5; V: TRBV19; DNA: TGTGCCACCAAGCGGGGTTTTTGGGACAGGGGGCGCGAGGGGCAGCCCCAGCATTTT; CDR3: CATKRGFWDRGREGQPQHF
size: NA; D: NA; J: TRBJ2-7; V: TRBV10-3; DNA: TGTGCCATCAGTGACATCTACGAGCAGTACTTC; CDR3: CAISDIYEQYF
size: NA; D: NA; J: TRBJ2-3; V: TRBV4-3; DNA: TGCGCCAGCAGCCTTGAATGGCAGCCGTCAGATACGCAGTATTTT; CDR3: CASSLEWQPSDTQYF
size: NA; D: TRBD1; J: TRBJ1-2; V: TRBV11-2; DNA: TGTGCCAGCAGCTCATTCGGCGAGGGACAGAGAGATGGCTACACCTTC; CDR3: CASSSFGEGQRDGYTF
size: NA; D: NA; J: TRBJ2-7; V: TRBV10-2; DNA: TGCGCCATTGCACAGGGCCACCCCTACGAGCAGTACTTC; CDR3: CAIAQGHPYEQYF
size: once; D: TRBD2; J: TRBJ2-1; V: TRBV10-1; DNA: TGCGCCAGCAGCCACGGGACTAGCGGGATGGGTGAGCAGTTCTTC; CDR3: CASSHGTSGMGEQFF
size: NA; D: NA; J: TRBJ2-3; V: TRBV5-6; DNA: TGTGCCAGCAGCTTGGCAACTAGCTCCTACACAGATACGCAGTATTTT; CDR3: CASSLATSSYTDTQYF
size: NA; D: NA; J: TRBJ2-7; V: TRBV13; DNA: TGTGCCAGCAGCTTAGGGTCCATCTCCGAGCAGTACTTC; CDR3: CASSLGSISEQYF
size: medium-sized; D: TRBD1; J: TRBJ1-5; V: TRBV5-5; DNA: TGTGCCAGCAGCCTCGGGACAGAGATTAATCAGCCCCAGCATTTT; CDR3: CASSLGTEINQPQHF
size: NA; D: TRBD2; J: TRBJ2-1; V: TRBV13; DNA: TGTGCCAGCAGCTTAAGGGGCGACAGTCCGGGAGGCGATGAGCAGTTCTTC; CDR3: CASSLRGDSPGGDEQFF
size: medium-sized; D: TRBD2; J: TRBJ2-7; V: TRBV5-6; DNA: TGTGCCAGCAGATCTAGCGGGAGAGCATCCTACGAGCAGTACTTC; CDR3: CASRSSGRASYEQYF
size: NA; D: TRBD1; J: TRBJ2-1; V: TRBV9; DNA: TGTGCCAGCAGCGGAACGGGCCGGGACAGATCCTACAATGAGCAGTTCTTC; CDR3: CASSGTGRDRSYNEQFF
size: NA; D: NA; J: TRBJ2-7; V: TRBV14; DNA: TGTGCCAGCGGGATAGGGGGCTACGAGCAGTACTTC; CDR3: CASGIGGYEQYF
size: medium-sized; D: TRBD2; J: TRBJ2-1; V: TRBV6-4; DNA: TGTGCCAGCAGTGACGGGACTAGCGGGGGGAATGAGCAGTTCTTC; CDR3: CASSDGTSGGNEQFF
size: NA; D: NA; J: TRBJ1-2; V: TRBV7-9; DNA: TGTGCCAGCAGCCTGGAGGGGTATGGCTACACCTTC; CDR3: CASSLEGYGYTF
size: few; D: TRBD1; J: TRBJ1-1; V: TRBV9; DNA: TGTGCCAGCAGCCCTCTGGGACAGGGATTTGAAGCTTTCTTT; CDR3: CASSPLGQGFEAFF
size: NA; D: NA; J: TRBJ1-5; V: TRBV2; DNA: TGTGCCAGCAGCCGACGGGGGAATCAGCCCCAGCATTTT; CDR3: CASSRRGNQPQHF
size: NA; D: NA; J: TRBJ1-2; V: TRBV15; DNA: TGTGCCACCAGCAGGGAGGACGGACTCTATGGCTACACCTTC; CDR3: CATSREDGLYGYTF
size: NA; D: NA; J: TRBJ1-5; V: TRBV28; DNA: TGTGCCAGCAGGGGAGGGGTGGGCCAGCCCCAGCATTTT; CDR3: CASRGGVGQPQHF
size: NA; D: TRBD2; J: TRBJ2-5; V: TRBV11-2; DNA: TGTGCCAGCAGCGTACCGAGCGGGGTCCAAGAGACCCAGTACTTC; CDR3: CASSVPSGVQETQYF
size: once; D: TRBD1; J: TRBJ1-4; V: TRBV7-9; DNA: TGTGCCAGCAGCCACCGGGACAGCGTCGAAAAACTGTTTTTT; CDR3: CASSHRDSVEKLFF
size: NA; D: TRBD1; J: TRBJ2-7; V: TRBV13; DNA: TGTGCCAGCAGCTCCGACAGGGATAAAAGGCTTTACTTC; CDR3: CASSSDRDKRLYF
size: NA; D: NA; J: TRBJ2-5; V: TRBV5-6; DNA: TGTGCCAGCAGCTTCGTGACGAGAGAGACCCAGTACTTC; CDR3: CASSFVTRETQYF
size: once; D: TRBD1; J: TRBJ2-1; V: TRBV2; DNA: TGTGCCAGCAAAGAGGGACAGGGGGGGGATGAGCAGTTCTTC; CDR3: CASKEGQGGDEQFF
size: once; D: TRBD2; J: TRBJ2-1; V: TRBV27; DNA: TGTGCCAGCAGTTTTGGTCTAGCGGCCATCAATGAGCAGTTCTTC; CDR3: CASSFGLAAINEQFF
size: NA; D: TRBD2; J: TRBJ2-3; V: TRBV27; DNA: TGTGCCAGCTTCGGACTAGCGGGAGCGGTTAGCACAGATACGCAGTATTTT; CDR3: CASFGLAGAVSTDTQYF
size: NA; D: NA; J: TRBJ2-1; V: TRBV4-1; DNA: TGCGCCAGCAGCCAAGTTGGGCCCGGGACTGCGAGCTCCTACAATGAGCAGTTCTTC; CDR3: CASSQVGPGTASSYNEQFF
size: NA; D: TRBD1; J: TRBJ1-2; V: TRBV9; DNA: TGTGCCAGCAGCTCTCGACAGGGGATTATCGGCTACACCTTC; CDR3: CASSSRQGIIGYTF
size: NA; D: NA; J: TRBJ2-7; V: TRBV28; DNA: TGTGCCAGCAGTTTGGCACAGGGAAGTCAGTCCTACGAGCAGTACTTC; CDR3: CASSLAQGSQSYEQYF
size: NA; D: TRBD1; J: TRBJ2-7; V: TRBV28; DNA: TGTGCCAGCAGCGTACTCCGGGACAGCTCCTACGAGCAGTACTTC; CDR3: CASSVLRDSSYEQYF
size: NA; D: NA; J: TRBJ2-5; V: TRBV19; DNA: TGTGCCAGTAGTCCTGGGTTCCAAGAGACCCAGTACTTC; CDR3: CASSPGFQETQYF
size: NA; D: TRBD1; J: TRBJ1-6; V: TRBV25-1; DNA: TGTGCCAGCAGTGAGGACAGGGCTAATTCACCCCTCCACTTT; CDR3: CASSEDRANSPLHF
size: NA; D: TRBD2; J: TRBJ2-7; V: TRBV13; DNA: TGTGCCAGCAGCACCGGACTAGCGGGAACCTACGAGCAGTACTTC; CDR3: CASSTGLAGTYEQYF
size: NA; D: NA; J: TRBJ1-1; V: TRBV27; DNA: TGTGCCAGCAGTTTATTAGGTGGCCGTGCTCTCTTT; CDR3: CASSLLGGRALF
size: NA; D: TRBD1; J: TRBJ1-1; V: TRBV4-2; DNA: TGTGCCAGCAGCCGAGGGGACAGCTACACTGAAGCTTTCTTT; CDR3: CASSRGDSYTEAFF
size: NA; D: NA; J: TRBJ2-1; V: TRBV4-3; DNA: TGCGCCAGCAGCCAAGATCGGGGGCACCCTGAGCAGTTCTTC; CDR3: CASSQDRGHPEQFF
size: NA; D: TRBD2; J: TRBJ2-5; V: TRBV5-4; DNA: TGTGCCAGCAGCGTCGGGGGGGCAGAGACCCAGTACTTC; CDR3: CASSVGGAETQYF